Following are 17 T cell receptor beta chains from one sample sequenced in a study of T cell clusters in autoimmune cytopenias. TRB was amplified by touch-down multiplex PCR, primer pools A and B combined. TCRdb derives one entry per CDR3 protein from the multiplex PCR reads, leaving out DNA. In all, the sample yields about 6,800 distinct CDR3 sequences. TRB amplification used around 270 ng of peripheral blood genomic DNA. What was sequenced was peripheral blood. The source of these receptors is a human donor with an autoimmune cytopenia or autoimmune hepatitis (not recorded which).

J is TRBJ2-2 and V is TRBV7-2; TCRdb's D call, TRBD1, is unchecked because there is no DNA. Germline CDR1 SGHTA, CDR2 FQGNSA. This CDR3 is built from 16 residues. The CDR3 loop is CASSFNTFRDTGELFF. The whole variable domain, filled in from reference TRBV7-2 and TRBJ2-2, reads GAGVSQSPSNKVTEKGKDVELRCDPISGHTALYWYRQSLGQGLEFLIYFQGNSAPDKSGLPSDRFSAERTGGSVSTLTIQRTQQEDSAVYLCASSFNTFRDTGELFFGEGSRLTVL.

The chain couples TRBV19 to TRBJ2-1; the D gene TCRdb calls, TRBD1, cannot be checked with no DNA. The germline V gene encodes CDR1 LNHDA and CDR2 SQIVND (reference sequence). The CDR3 runs to 12 residues. The CDR3 is CASSPGQFEQFF.

This chain joins TRBV24-1 and TRBJ2-3; checking the TCRdb D call of TRBD2 is not possible without DNA. The CDR3 consists of 15 residues. CDR1 is KGHDR, CDR2 SFDVKD, per germline. The CDR3 reads CATSELGSSTDTQYF.

By frequency, this clonotype registers medium-sized. The chain is built from TRBV30 and TRBJ1-2. Germline CDR1 is GTSNPN and CDR2 is SVGIG (reference sequence). This CDR3 spans 12 amino acids. CDR3 sequence reads: CAEDSTWNGYTF.

This clonotype registers medium-sized by frequency. This chain connects TRBV12-3 or TRBV12-4 to TRBJ2-2. The CDR3 has 16 residues. The CDR3 is CASSFRVNSRGGELFF.

The rearrangement uses TRBV18 and TRBJ1-5; TCRdb's D gene call, TRBD1, goes unchecked for lack of DNA. The germline gives CDR1 KGHSH, CDR2 LQKENI. The CDR3 sequence is 16 residues long. The CDR3 sequence is CASSQGQVHSNQPQHF.

The CDR3 loop is CASSYVDEQFF. The genes are TRBV27 and TRBJ2-1. CDR1 and CDR2 (germline): MNHEY, SMNVEV (reference sequence). This CDR3 has 11 residues.

The chain joins TRBV5-4 to TRBJ1-2; lacking DNA, the TRBD1 call made by TCRdb goes unchecked. This CDR3 comprises 14 residues. Germline CDR1 SGHNT, CDR2 YYREEE (reference sequence). The CDR3 loop reads CASSLRQERHGYTF.

V usage is TRBV27 and J usage is TRBJ2-5. Germline V lookup: CDR1 MNHEY, CDR2 SMNVEV (reference sequence). The CDR3 is made up of 17 amino acids. CDR3 protein: CASSPRPRISEQETQYF.

V gene TRBV6-1 combines with J gene TRBJ2-7; TCRdb lists TRBD1, though no DNA is available to test this call. CDR1 is MNHNS, CDR2 SASEGT, per germline. This CDR3 has 11 amino acids. The CDR3 sequence: CASRRGFEQYF.

J is TRBJ2-3 and V is TRBV7-6; there is no DNA to check the TCRdb D call of TRBD1. Germline assignment: CDR1 SGHVS and CDR2 FNYEAQ. The CDR3 consists of 18 residues. CDR3 region: CASSRPTGGSTSTDTQYF.

This clonotype ranks as medium-sized (0.01 to 0.1%) in terms of frequency. The gene calls are TRBV6-5 and TRBJ1-2. The CDR3 is 14 amino acids. CDR1 is MNHEY and CDR2 is SVGAGI in the germline V gene. Here the CDR3 reads CASSSTPTNYGYTF.

This clonotype is identified as medium-sized (0.01 to 0.1%) from frequency. The chain combines TRBV13 with TRBJ1-3. CDR3 length equals 16 residues. Germline CDR1 reads PRHDT; CDR2 reads FYEKMQ (reference sequence). This chain's CDR3 is CASSQILQNLRNTIYF.

CDR3 sequence: CASSLAGSRNTIYF. V and J are TRBV5-5 and TRBJ1-3. CDR3 length: 14 residues. CDR1 and CDR2 from the germline V gene are SGHKS and YYEKEE (reference sequence).

V and J are TRBV30 and TRBJ1-3; without DNA, the TCRdb call of TRBD1 cannot be checked. The CDR3 has 15 amino acids. Germline assignment: CDR1 GTSNPN and CDR2 SVGIG (reference sequence). CDR3 sequence: CAWGPGKSSGNTIYF.

The genes are TRBV15 and TRBJ1-1. CDR1 and CDR2 (germline): LNHNV, YYDKDF (reference sequence). The CDR3 is 13 residues long. The chain's CDR3 is CATREGMNTEAFF.

Measured by frequency, this clonotype is medium-sized. The chain links TRBV30 to TRBJ1-4. CDR3 length equals 13 residues. Germline V gene lookup returns CDR1 GTSNPN and CDR2 SVGIG (reference sequence). The CDR3 is CAWSGSDDEKLFF.